The following is a T cell receptor (beta chain) sequence with its context. As yet, its antigen is unknown. The data were taken from a study of T cell responses to AZD1222 COVID-19 vaccine. Overall study findings and caveats: No repertoire was sampled before or during the peak T cell response, only after it. Spike-specific TCR breadth and depth rose after two AZD1222 doses. Baseline testing showed seropositivity in only six or seven AZD1222 recipients. The donor group comprised mostly white British people and more females; the analysis possibly underestimated clonal diversity.

Sequenced by immunoSEQ multiplex PCR; TCRdb stores in-frame clones only, minus some. The sample shows 200,000 to 300,000 clones, 93% of them seen only once. The CDR3 sequence is 14 residues long. Germline V CDR1 and CDR2: MDHEN, SYDVKM. The ends were cut back, 6 bases at V and 4 bases at J, with 13 bases in the middle. V usage is TRBV28 and J usage is TRBJ1-3; D is ambiguous. The source was peripheral blood, collected on day 0 of AZD1222 vaccination. The receptor was isolated from an adult in good health. As DNA, the CDR3 is TGTGCCAGCAGACTCACACCCTCCGGAAACACCATATATTTT. Amino acid sequence: CASRLTPSGNTIYF.